This paragraph reports one T cell receptor (beta chain). This may come from a read error, since a much larger clone is one base off. The CDR3 has 15 residues. With 7 bases removed from V and 0 bases from J, the gap between germline ends came to 14 bases. Germline V gives CDR1 LNHDA, CDR2 SQIVND (reference sequence). This entry belongs to a study of molecular identifiers for immune sequencing clone quantification. Methods described previously were used for bulk TCR libraries, and listed TCR primers were applied. Each CDR3 protein is one row after TCRdb ran MiXCR on the PCR reads. The table has just under 650,000 distinct CDR3 sequences, just under 20% seen once.

V gene TRBV19 combines with J gene TRBJ2-3, with D possibly matching TRBD1 (6 bases). The sequenced material came from naive CD8+ T cells from blood, with Jurkat cell RNA spiked in. As to subset: FACS-sorted CD8+CD4-CCR7+CD45RA+ naive T cells. The sequence was obtained from a human donor in good health. Some libraries in this study had Jurkat cell RNA spiked in. Here the CDR3 DNA reads TGTGCCAGTACCCCCGGACAGACTAGCACAGATACGCAGTATTTT. Its protein product is CASTPGQTSTDTQYF. Combining the CDR3 with reference TRBV19 and TRBJ2-3 gives the whole variable domain DGGITQSPKYLFRKEGQNVTLSCEQNLNHDAMYWYRQDPGQGLRLIYYSQIVNDFQKGDIAEGYSVSREKKESFPLTVTSAQKNPTAFYLCASTPGQTSTDTQYFGPGTRLTVL.